The 11 T cell receptor beta chains below were found in one sample sequenced in a study of immune evolution from preneoplasia to lung adenocarcinoma. Sequencing was performed with immunoSEQ multiplex PCR; in TCRdb, only in-frame clones are kept and a portion is missing. The repertoire has some 6,500 clones, 75% to 90% of them found once; the top ten carry 2.5% to 3.5%. Source material: FFPE lung adenocarcinoma in situ tissue. The receptors were sampled from a donor older than 65 with lung adenocarcinoma.

The J gene is TRBJ1-1, the V gene TRBV25-1; D is perhaps TRBD1 (5 bases). The germline V and J ends were trimmed by 1 base and 0 bases, with 12 bases remaining between them. Germline loops: CDR1 MGHDK, CDR2 SYGVNS. The CDR3 length is 16 residues. The CDR3 DNA follows: TGTGCCAGCAGTGAATGTTTGGGACGGATGAACACTGAAGCTTTCTTT. It translates to CASSECLGRMNTEAFF.

V usage is TRBV6-1 and J usage is TRBJ2-7; D not resolved. Germline V CDR1 and CDR2: MNHNS, SASEGT. The V end lost 6 bases, the J end lost 1 base, and 1 base lay between the germline ends. The CDR3 is 10 amino acids. The CDR3: CASRSYEQYF. The CDR3, as DNA: TGTGCCAGCAGGTCCTACGAGCAGTACTTC.

The chain recombines TRBV18 with TRBJ1-5; D unclear. CDR1 KGHSH and CDR2 LQKENI come from the germline V gene. There are 13 residues in the CDR3. Deletions cut 5 bases from V and 7 bases from J, with 12 bases between. In nucleotides, the CDR3 is TGTGCCAGCTCAGGTATCGGGGAGCAGCCCCAGCATTTT. As protein: CASSGIGEQPQHF.

The chain carries TRBV6-6 and TRBJ1-2, with 8 bases aligning to TRBD1. The germline V gene has CDR1 MNHNY and CDR2 SVGAGI (reference sequence). This CDR3 is 15 amino acids long. The junction had 10 bases not matched to a gene; V was cut back by 6 bases and J by 4 bases. The CDR3 DNA is TGTGCCAGCAGGATATCCCGGACAGGGATCTATGGCTACACCTTC. This codes for CASRISRTGIYGYTF.

The chain uses TRBV11-2 and TRBJ2-7; D is unresolved. The V end lost 3 bases, the J end lost 0 bases, and 6 bases lay between the germline ends. This CDR3 has 13 residues. Germline CDR1 is SGHAT and CDR2 is FQNNGV. DNA of the CDR3: TGTGCCAGCAGCTTGGACGGCTCCTACGAGCAGTACTTC. It encodes CASSLDGSYEQYF.

This clone was counted once. The V call is TRBV6-1, the J call TRBJ2-3, with 9 bases identical to TRBD1. The germline V gene has CDR1 MNHNS and CDR2 SASEGT. The length of the CDR3 is 15 residues. With 2 bases clipped from V and 5 bases from J, the junction kept 5 bases outside the gene matches. Here the CDR3 reads CASSERQGGRDTQYF. The CDR3 nucleotides read TGTGCCAGCAGTGAACGACAGGGGGGGAGAGATACGCAGTATTTT.

J is TRBJ2-3 and V is TRBV2; 7 bases are a match to TRBD2. J was trimmed by 1 base and V by 7 bases; bases with no gene match: 11. Germline values: CDR1 SNHLY, CDR2 FYNNEI. This CDR3 has 16 residues. This chain's CDR3 is CASTFRLAGGTDTQYF. CDR3 nucleotides: TGTGCCAGCACATTCAGACTAGCTGGGGGCACAGATACGCAGTATTTT.

The CDR3 loop is CASSLGQSTDTQYF. The CDR3 DNA reads as TGTGCCAGCTCACTTGGACAGAGCACAGATACGCAGTATTTT. The rearrangement links TRBV18 to TRBJ2-3, with a weak D call TRBD1 (6 bases). Per germline, CDR1 KGHSH and CDR2 LQKENI. The CDR3 extends over 14 amino acids. V lost 4 bases, J lost 0 bases, and 8 bases lay in between. Variable domain in full (rest from reference TRBV18 and TRBJ2-3): NAGVMQNPRHLVRRRGQEARLRCSPMKGHSHVYWYRQLPEEGLKFMVYLQKENIIDESGMPKERFSAEFPKEGPSILRIQQVVRGDSAAYFCASSLGQSTDTQYFGPGTRLTVL.

V usage is TRBV2 and J usage is TRBJ2-3, with 11 bases identical to TRBD2. The CDR3 has 17 residues. The germline V gene encodes CDR1 SNHLY and CDR2 FYNNEI. The junction had 6 bases not matched to a gene; V was cut back by 2 bases and J by 2 bases. CDR3 amino acids: CASSERASGRSTDTQYF. CDR3 DNA: TGTGCCAGCAGTGAAAGGGCTAGCGGGAGGTCCACAGATACGCAGTATTTT.

The chain is built from TRBV9 and TRBJ2-2, with 10 bases lining up with TRBD2. The V gene end was trimmed by 0 bases and the J gene end by 1 base; junction bases not matched to a gene: 3. The CDR3 length is 17 residues. CDR1 is SGDLS and CDR2 is YYNGEE in the germline V gene. The CDR3 region has the DNA TGTGCCAGCAGCGTAGCCGTAGCGGGAGGGAACACCGGGGAGCTGTTTTTT. Amino acids: CASSVAVAGGNTGELFF.

The chain has TRBV7-2 and TRBJ2-2, with D hard to call. Germline CDR1 reads SGHTA; CDR2 reads FQGNSA. Between the trimmed V and J ends, which lost 1 base and 2 bases, there was a span of 8 bases. CDR3 size: 15 residues. The CDR3 DNA follows: TGTGCCAGCAGCTTAGGGTTCTACAACACCGGGGAGCTGTTTTTT. Translation gives CASSLGFYNTGELFF.